These 11 T cell receptor beta chains came from one sample sequenced in a study of blood T cell repertoires in COVID-19. TCRdb's copy holds only in-frame clones and misses some; the assay was immunoSEQ multiplex PCR. The table shows about 120,000 clones, with 77% occurring only once. What was sequenced was peripheral blood. These receptors were collected from a human donor in a cohort sampled during active COVID-19.

The chain couples TRBV19 to TRBJ2-7; D gene unclear. CDR3 length: 13 amino acids. With 1 base removed from V and 3 bases from J, the gap between germline ends came to 7 bases. Germline V gene sequence: CDR1 LNHDA, CDR2 SQIVND (reference sequence). CDR3 in amino acids: CASSIGPVYEQYF. The CDR3 region has the DNA TGTGCCAGTAGTATAGGGCCTGTCTACGAGCAGTACTTC.

The table lists this clone with many counts. V and J are TRBV2 and TRBJ1-1, with D maybe TRBD1 (6 bases). Germline loops: CDR1 SNHLY, CDR2 FYNNEI. V was trimmed by 6 bases and J by 1 base, leaving 9 bases between them. CDR3 length equals 13 residues. CDR3 DNA sequence: TGTGCCAGCAGATTACAGGGGAACACTGAAGCTTTCTTT. Translation: CASRLQGNTEAFF.

The chain recombines TRBV9 with TRBJ2-6; D uncertain. There are 12 residues in the CDR3. Germline V gives CDR1 SGDLS, CDR2 YYNGEE. V was pared by 7 bases and J by 4 bases, with 6 bases between. The DNA of the CDR3 is TGTGCCAGCGCTAAGGGGGCCAACGTCCTGACTTTC. This encodes CASAKGANVLTF.

The rearrangement links TRBV7-9 to TRBJ1-1, with D unresolved. Trimming removed 0 bases from V and 6 bases from J, with 17 bases in between. The CDR3 totals 16 residues. The V gene's germline CDR1 is SEHNR and CDR2 FQNEAQ (reference sequence). CDR3 DNA: TGTGCCAGCAGCTTAGCTCTCCCTGCGGGTGGGGCTGAAGCTTTCTTT. Translation gives CASSLALPAGGAEAFF.

This rearrangement joins TRBV18 to TRBJ2-3; D gene unclear. This CDR3 spans 14 amino acids. V lost 3 bases and J 2 bases, leaving 9 bases between the germline ends. The V gene's germline CDR1 is KGHSH and CDR2 LQKENI. This chain's CDR3 is CASSPSGVTDTQYF. DNA for the CDR3: TGTGCCAGCTCACCTTCCGGAGTCACAGATACGCAGTATTTT.

V usage is TRBV7-8 and J usage is TRBJ1-3, with TRBD1 matching 9 bases. This CDR3 has 16 amino acids. J was trimmed by 4 bases and V by 5 bases; bases with no gene match: 9. Germline lookup yields CDR1 SGHVS and CDR2 FQNEAQ. The DNA of the CDR3 is TGTGCCAGCAGCCCCCCACAGGGGGCCTCGGGAAACACCATATATTTT. It yields the protein CASSPPQGASGNTIYF.

The chain has TRBV4-1 and TRBJ1-1, with D possibly being TRBD1 (5 bases). V was clipped by 3 bases and J by 7 bases, with 15 bases between them. There are 14 residues in the CDR3. CDR1 is MGHRA, CDR2 YSYEKL, per germline. The CDR3 DNA is TGCGCCAGCAGCCACCCCCTCGGGGGAGATGAAGCTTTCTTT. Protein product: CASSHPLGGDEAFF.

The V gene is TRBV5-1, the J gene TRBJ2-7; 10 nucleotides agree with TRBD2. Germline values: CDR1 SGHRS, CDR2 YFSETQ. CDR3 length equals 17 residues. V trimming: 0 bases; J trimming: 0 bases; junction bases outside the gene matches: 6. The CDR3 sequence is CASSLALSSGSSYEQYF. For the CDR3, the DNA is TGCGCCAGCAGCTTGGCCCTCTCTAGCGGGAGCTCCTACGAGCAGTACTTC.

The chain couples TRBV3-1 (or the pseudogene TRBV3-2) to TRBJ2-7, with TRBD1 as a possible D gene (6 bases). V was cut by 4 bases and J by 2 bases, with 12 bases left in between. The CDR3 is made up of 14 amino acids. Germline loops: CDR1 LGHDT, CDR2 YNNKEL (reference sequence). Written as DNA, the CDR3 is TGTGCCAGCAGCCTAGAGGACAGAACCTACGAGCAGTACTTC. It translates to CASSLEDRTYEQYF.

Here the CDR3 reads CAIAMSTGQETQYF. The CDR3 DNA sequence: TGTGCCATCGCTATGTCGACAGGCCAAGAGACCCAGTACTTC. This chain connects TRBV10-3 to TRBJ2-5, with D tentatively TRBD1 (6 bases). CDR3 length: 14 amino acids. The germline CDR1 and CDR2 sequences are ENHRY and SYGVKD. The ends were cut back, 8 bases at V and 1 base at J, with 14 bases in the middle.

The chain uses TRBV14 and TRBJ2-1; 7 nucleotides agree with TRBD2. The germline V gene encodes CDR1 SGHDN and CDR2 FVKESK. V lost 1 base, J lost 4 bases, and 1 base stayed unmatched. CDR3 length: 14 amino acids. In DNA, the CDR3 is TGTGCCAGCAGCCAAGGCGGGAGATACAATGAGCAGTTCTTC. It translates to CASSQGGRYNEQFF.